Below, 26 T cell receptor beta chains from the same sample are listed, as sequenced in a study of cytomegalovirus exposure and HLA in healthy donors. 13 Jbeta primers and 60 Vbeta primers were used for the PCR. Assay used: immunoSEQ multiplex PCR; TCRdb lists only in-frame clones, some missing. The table lists roughly 130,000 clones, about 76% of them singletons. Sequencing used PBMCs. The source is a man aged 40-49 years in good health and CMV-seropositive.

This chain uses TRBV18 with TRBJ1-3; D is unresolved. V gave up 2 bases and J gave up 2 bases, with 7 bases separating them. This CDR3 is 14 amino acids long. Germline-derived CDR1 and CDR2 are KGHSH and LQKENI. As DNA, the CDR3 is TGTGCCAGCTCACCATGGAGAACTGGAAACACCATATATTTT. It yields the protein CASSPWRTGNTIYF.

CDR3 in DNA: TGTGCCAGCAGTTTATCGAGACAGGGACCCTATGGCTACACCTTC. This encodes CASSLSRQGPYGYTF. The V call is TRBV27, the J call TRBJ1-2, with TRBD1 identical over 7 bases. The junction had 5 bases not matched to a gene; V was cut back by 0 bases and J by 4 bases. CDR3 size: 15 residues. The germline V gene encodes CDR1 MNHEY and CDR2 SMNVEV (reference sequence).

V is TRBV30 and J is TRBJ2-1, with 8 bases identical to TRBD1. The CDR3 is 18 amino acids. The germline CDR1 and CDR2 sequences are GTSNPN and SVGIG (reference sequence). V was clipped by 5 bases and J by 1 base; unmatched bases: 16. The CDR3 protein is CAWQLRGLGVASYNEQFF. In nucleotides, the CDR3 is TGTGCCTGGCAGCTCAGGGGGCTCGGGGTGGCATCCTACAATGAGCAGTTCTTC.

This chain uses TRBV4-1 with TRBJ2-3, with 10 bases aligning to TRBD1. In germline, CDR1 is MGHRA, CDR2 YSYEKL. J lost 4 bases, V lost 0 bases, and 7 bases had no gene match. The CDR3 is 17 amino acids. The CDR3 protein is CASSQDSPGQGSDTQYF. The CDR3 nucleotides read TGCGCCAGCAGCCAAGACTCCCCGGGACAGGGGTCAGATACGCAGTATTTT.

The chain carries TRBV5-1 and TRBJ1-2, with D possibly TRBD1 on 6 matching bases. CDR3 length: 12 amino acids. In germline, CDR1 is SGHRS, CDR2 YFSETQ. V shed 5 bases and J shed 5 bases, with 10 bases lying between them. The CDR3 is CASRDGTYGYTF. The CDR3 coding sequence is TGCGCCAGCAGGGACGGGACATATGGCTACACCTTC. The full variable domain, in which reference TRBV5-1 and TRBJ1-2 provide the parts outside the CDR3, is KAGVTQTPRYLIKTRGQQVTLSCSPISGHRSVSWYQQTPGQGLQFLFEYFSETQRNKGNFPGRFSGRQFSNSRSEMNVSTLELGDSALYLCASRDGTYGYTFGSGTRLTVV.

In its sample, this clone was seen a few times. Its ends do not fully match the called genes, so a read error is possible. The rearrangement joins TRBV7-7 to TRBJ2-2; the D gene is possibly TRBD1 (5 bases). This CDR3 spans 15 amino acids. Germline V gene sequence: CDR1 SSHAT, CDR2 FNYEAQ (reference sequence). This chain's CDR3 is CASSPMGRATGELFF. In DNA form, the CDR3 reads TGTGCTAGCAGCCCAATGGGCAGGGCGACCGGGGAGCTGTTTTTT.

This sequence joins TRBV21-1 and TRBJ1-2; TRBD1, the table's D call, lacks a check against the DNA. TRBV21-1 is flagged as a pseudogene. This CDR3 comprises 15 residues. The CDR3 here is CASSKAPGLCYGYTF. The DNA of the CDR3 is TGTGCCAGCAGCAAAGCGCCAGGGTTATGCTATGGCTACACCTTC.

This chain uses TRBV2 with TRBJ2-5, with 7 bases that match TRBD1. CDR3 length: 14 residues. Looked up from germline, CDR1 is SNHLY and CDR2 is FYNNEI. The junction had 6 bases not matched to a gene; V was cut back by 7 bases and J by 1 base. For the CDR3, the DNA is TGTGCCAGCACCATTGGGACAGCCCAAGAGACCCAGTACTTC. Translated, it gives CASTIGTAQETQYF. Using reference TRBV2 and TRBJ2-5 for the parts outside the CDR3, the full variable domain is EPEVTQTPSHQVTQMGQEVILRCVPISNHLYFYWYRQILGQKVEFLVSFYNNEISEKSEIFDDQFSVERPDGSNFTLKIRSTKLEDSAMYFCASTIGTAQETQYFGPGTRLLVL.

J is TRBJ2-5 and V is TRBV5-1, with D possibly matching TRBD2 (6 bases). Between the trimmed V and J ends, which lost 0 bases and 5 bases, there was a span of 14 bases. This CDR3 region has 15 residues. Germline CDR1 SGHRS, CDR2 YFSETQ. CDR3 DNA sequence: TGCGCCAGCAGCTTGGGCCTAGCGCTCGAGGAGACCCAGTACTTC. Translated, it gives CASSLGLALEETQYF.

This sequence joins TRBV2 and TRBJ2-2; 9 positions match TRBD2. Looked up from germline, CDR1 is SNHLY and CDR2 is FYNNEI. Trimming at V came to 5 bases and at J to 6 bases, leaving 10 bases not matched to a gene. There are 16 residues in the CDR3. DNA for the CDR3: TGTGCCAGCAGTTGGGGACTAGCTAAACCCTCCGGGGAGCTGTTTTTT. Protein product: CASSWGLAKPSGELFF.

The CDR3 is CASSEYGGPYEQYF. CDR3 bases: TGTGCCAGCAGTGAATACGGGGGTCCCTACGAGCAGTACTTC. The V call is TRBV6-1, the J call TRBJ2-7, with D perhaps matching TRBD2 (6 bases). Germline CDR1 and CDR2: MNHNS and SASEGT. V was trimmed by 2 bases and J by 2 bases, leaving 10 bases between them. This CDR3 spans 14 amino acids.

The rearrangement joins TRBV9 to TRBJ2-6; 8 bases align to TRBD1. CDR1 is SGDLS, CDR2 YYNGEE, per germline. With 4 bases clipped from V and 4 bases from J, the junction kept 16 bases outside the gene matches. This CDR3 region has 19 residues. The CDR3: CASSSRDRGSLLGANVLTF. The CDR3 nucleotides are TGTGCCAGCAGCTCAAGAGACAGGGGCTCCCTATTGGGGGCCAACGTCCTGACTTTC.

This clone has only a few counts. CDR3 protein: CASSGFQGNNSPLHF. In DNA form, the CDR3 reads TGTGCCAGCAGTGGGTTCCAGGGGAATAATTCACCCCTCCACTTT. J is TRBJ1-6 and V is TRBV2, with D maybe TRBD1 (6 bases). Deletions cut 4 bases from V and 5 bases from J, with 12 bases between. The CDR3 runs to 15 residues. Germline V CDR1 and CDR2: SNHLY, FYNNEI.

The V gene is TRBV5-6, the J gene TRBJ2-1; D unclear. Between the trimmed V and J ends, which lost 0 bases and 1 base, there was a span of 11 bases. The germline V gene encodes CDR1 SGHDT and CDR2 YYEEEE. The CDR3 covers 16 residues. The CDR3 DNA follows: TGTGCCAGCAGCTTGGTCGTACTACTATCCTACAATGAGCAGTTCTTC. Its protein is CASSLVVLLSYNEQFF.

Only a few counts were recorded for this clone. V gene TRBV6-5 combines with J gene TRBJ1-6, with 7 bases matching TRBD1. Trimming at V came to 5 bases and at J to 6 bases, leaving 7 bases not matched to a gene. The CDR3 sequence is 15 residues long. CDR1 and CDR2 (germline): MNHEY, SVGAGI. The CDR3 loop is CASSPRGQTNSPLHF. CDR3 sequence (DNA): TGTGCCAGCAGTCCTAGGGGACAGACTAATTCACCCCTCCACTTT.

The rearrangement uses TRBV27 and TRBJ2-3; tentative D call: TRBD2 (5 bases). Germline V gene lookup returns CDR1 MNHEY and CDR2 SMNVEV (reference sequence). V was clipped by 5 bases and J by 5 bases, with 17 bases between them. The CDR3 covers 15 residues. The CDR3 nucleotides read TGTGCCAGCAGTCAAGGCAGAGGAGGAGGAGATACGCAGTATTTT. Translated: CASSQGRGGGDTQYF.

This rearrangement joins TRBV28 to TRBJ1-5, with D possibly being TRBD1 (5 bases). This CDR3 is 16 amino acids long. Trimming pared 4 bases from V and 3 bases from J, leaving 16 bases between. Germline V CDR1 and CDR2: MDHEN, SYDVKM. The CDR3 here is CASSSGGGADNQPQHF. The CDR3 nucleotides read TGTGCCAGCAGTTCGGGAGGAGGGGCCGACAATCAGCCCCAGCATTTT.

This chain connects TRBV19 to TRBJ1-2; 9 nucleotides match TRBD1. In germline, CDR1 is LNHDA, CDR2 SQIVND (reference sequence). The CDR3 loop spans 14 amino acids. The V and J ends lost 3 bases and 5 bases, in that order; junction bases with no gene match: 4. The CDR3 reads CASSMGTGPYGYTF. DNA for the CDR3: TGTGCCAGTAGTATGGGGACAGGGCCTTATGGCTACACCTTC. The full variable domain, rest sourced from reference TRBV19 and TRBJ1-2, is DGGITQSPKYLFRKEGQNVTLSCEQNLNHDAMYWYRQDPGQGLRLIYYSQIVNDFQKGDIAEGYSVSREKKESFPLTVTSAQKNPTAFYLCASSMGTGPYGYTFGSGTRLTVV.

The chain is built from TRBV27 and TRBJ1-5; the D is unclear. In germline, CDR1 is MNHEY, CDR2 SMNVEV (reference sequence). This CDR3 contains 15 residues. With 0 bases removed from V and 4 bases from J, the gap between germline ends came to 10 bases. In DNA, the CDR3 is TGTGCCAGCAGTTTATCTTCGAACTCGAATCAGCCCCAGCATTTT. It specifies CASSLSSNSNQPQHF.

The table lists this clone with a few counts. This sequence joins TRBV6-6 and TRBJ2-4, with a possible D match to TRBD1 (6 bases). V lost 8 bases and J 9 bases, leaving 17 bases between the germline ends. This CDR3 is built from 13 residues. Germline V gives CDR1 MNHNY, CDR2 SVGAGI (reference sequence). The CDR3 DNA sequence: TGTGCCAGCTCAGCAGGACAGATGGGCATTCAGTACTTC. It is translated as CASSAGQMGIQYF.

The chain joins TRBV5-8 to TRBJ2-1, with 8 positions matching TRBD2. The CDR3 contains 13 residues. V shed 0 bases and J 9 bases; nucleotides not matched to a gene: 2. From germline, CDR1 is SGHTS and CDR2 YDEGEE. The CDR3 bases are TGTGCCAGCAGCTTGGCCGGGAGGGGTGAGCAGTTCTTC. Translation gives CASSLAGRGEQFF.

This sequence joins TRBV30 and TRBJ1-6; D might be TRBD1 (5 bases). Trimming removed 3 bases at V and 7 bases at J, with 7 bases between. The CDR3 contains 12 residues. Germline V gene lookup returns CDR1 GTSNPN and CDR2 SVGIG (reference sequence). This CDR3 is CAWRGQNSPLHF. DNA for the CDR3: TGTGCCTGGAGGGGGCAAAATTCACCCCTCCACTTT.

The chain couples TRBV2 to TRBJ1-5, with TRBD1 as a possible D gene (5 bases). The CDR3 has 15 amino acids. Germline CDR1 reads SNHLY; CDR2 reads FYNNEI. V lost 2 bases and J lost 3, with 11 bases in between. CDR3 sequence reads: CASSEQGRVNQPQHF. DNA for the CDR3: TGTGCCAGCAGTGAACAGGGCAGAGTCAATCAGCCCCAGCATTTT.

For this clone: Other nucleotide sequences from this sample produce the same CDR3. The chain has TRBV28 and TRBJ1-2; possible D gene TRBD1, 5 bases. Trimming cost V 6 bases and J 2 bases, with 13 bases left between them. The CDR3 totals 14 residues. Germline-derived CDR1 and CDR2 are MDHEN and SYDVKM. The CDR3 protein is CASRRTGENYGYTF. CDR3 nucleotide sequence: TGTGCCAGCAGACGAACGGGGGAGAACTATGGCTACACCTTC.

The chain combines TRBV29-1 with TRBJ2-5; TRBD2 agrees at 7 bases. The DNA matches TRBJ2-7 better at its end, which makes the J call doubtful. Germline CDR1 reads SQVTM; CDR2 reads ANQGSEA. The CDR3 covers 11 residues. The DNA for the CDR3 is TGCAGCGTGGGGGGGAACTACGAGCAGTACTTC. Encoded protein: CSVGGNYEQYF.

A single count supports this clone. This chain connects TRBV5-1 to TRBJ2-3; 7 bases match TRBD2. The CDR3 sequence is 12 residues long. Germline values: CDR1 SGHRS, CDR2 YFSETQ. The V and J ends lost 7 bases and 1 base, in that order; junction bases with no gene match: 0. CDR3 amino acids: CASGGGTDTQYF. The CDR3 bases are TGCGCCAGCGGGGGGGGCACAGATACGCAGTATTTT.